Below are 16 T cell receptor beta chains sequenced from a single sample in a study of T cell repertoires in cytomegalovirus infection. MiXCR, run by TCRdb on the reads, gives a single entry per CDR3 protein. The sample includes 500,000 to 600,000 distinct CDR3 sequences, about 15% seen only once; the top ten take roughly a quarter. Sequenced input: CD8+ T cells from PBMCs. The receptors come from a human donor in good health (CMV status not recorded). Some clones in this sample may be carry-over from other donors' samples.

In DNA, the CDR3 is TGCGCCAGCAGCTTGGGGGTGACTAGCGGTTTCTCCTACGAGCAGTACTTC. Its translation: CASSLGVTSGFSYEQYF. The V gene is TRBV5-1, the J gene TRBJ2-7, with 9 bases identical to TRBD2. Germline lookup yields CDR1 SGHRS and CDR2 YFSETQ. V lost 0 bases and J lost 0; bases outside the gene matches: 7. This CDR3 spans 17 amino acids.

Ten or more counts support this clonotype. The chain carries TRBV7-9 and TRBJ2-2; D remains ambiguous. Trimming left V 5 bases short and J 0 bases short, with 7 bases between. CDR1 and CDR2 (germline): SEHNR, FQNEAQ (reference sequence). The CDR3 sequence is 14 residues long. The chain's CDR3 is CASSLVSNTGELFF. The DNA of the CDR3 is TGTGCCAGCAGCCTGGTCTCGAACACCGGGGAGCTGTTTTTT.

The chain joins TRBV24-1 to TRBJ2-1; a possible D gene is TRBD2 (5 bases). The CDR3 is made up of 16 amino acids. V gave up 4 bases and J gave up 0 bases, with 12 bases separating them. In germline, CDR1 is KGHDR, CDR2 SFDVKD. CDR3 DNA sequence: TGTGCCACCAGTGACCAGGCTGGGAGCTCCTACAATGAGCAGTTCTTC. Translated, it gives CATSDQAGSSYNEQFF.

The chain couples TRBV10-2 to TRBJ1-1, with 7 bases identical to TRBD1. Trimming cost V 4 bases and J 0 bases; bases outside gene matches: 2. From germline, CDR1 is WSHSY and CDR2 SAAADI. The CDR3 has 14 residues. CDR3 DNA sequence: TGCGCCAGCAGTGTGGGACAGTTGAACACTGAAGCTTTCTTT. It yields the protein CASSVGQLNTEAFF.

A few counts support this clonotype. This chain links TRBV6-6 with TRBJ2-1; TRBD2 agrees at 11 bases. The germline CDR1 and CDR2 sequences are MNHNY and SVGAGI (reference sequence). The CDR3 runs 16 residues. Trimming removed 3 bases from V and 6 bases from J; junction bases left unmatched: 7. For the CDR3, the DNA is TGTGCCAGCAGTTATGAACTAGCGGGAGAGGGCAATGAGCAGTTCTTC. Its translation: CASSYELAGEGNEQFF.

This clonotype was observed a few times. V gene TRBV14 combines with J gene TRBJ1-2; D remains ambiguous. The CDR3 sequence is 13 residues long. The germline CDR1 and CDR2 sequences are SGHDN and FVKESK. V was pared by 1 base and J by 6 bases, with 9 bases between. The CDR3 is CASSQVRVDGYTF. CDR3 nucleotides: TGTGCCAGCAGCCAAGTGCGGGTCGATGGCTACACCTTC.

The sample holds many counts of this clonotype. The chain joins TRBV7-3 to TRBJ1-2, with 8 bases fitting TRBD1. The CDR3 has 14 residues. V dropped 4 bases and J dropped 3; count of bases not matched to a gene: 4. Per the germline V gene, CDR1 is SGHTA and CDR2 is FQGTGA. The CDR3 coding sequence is TGTGCCAGCAGCTATACAGGGGGAGACTATGGCTACACCTTC. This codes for CASSYTGGDYGYTF. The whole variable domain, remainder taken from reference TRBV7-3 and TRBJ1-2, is GAGVSQTPSNKVTEKGKYVELRCDPISGHTALYWYRQSLGQGPEFLIYFQGTGAADDSGLPNDRFFAVRPEGSVSTLKIQRTERGDSAVYLCASSYTGGDYGYTFGSGTRLTVV.

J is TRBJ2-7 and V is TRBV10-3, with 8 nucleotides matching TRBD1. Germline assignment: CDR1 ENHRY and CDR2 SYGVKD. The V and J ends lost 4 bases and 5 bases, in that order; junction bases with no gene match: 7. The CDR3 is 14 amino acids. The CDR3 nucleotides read TGTGCCATCAGTGGTTGGGACAGGTCTGACGAGCAGTACTTC. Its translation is CAISGWDRSDEQYF.

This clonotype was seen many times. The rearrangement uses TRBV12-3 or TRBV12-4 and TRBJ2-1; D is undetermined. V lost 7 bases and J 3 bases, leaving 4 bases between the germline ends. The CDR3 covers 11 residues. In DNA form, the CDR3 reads TGTGCCAGCACTCTCTACAATGAGCAGTTCTTC. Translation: CASTLYNEQFF.

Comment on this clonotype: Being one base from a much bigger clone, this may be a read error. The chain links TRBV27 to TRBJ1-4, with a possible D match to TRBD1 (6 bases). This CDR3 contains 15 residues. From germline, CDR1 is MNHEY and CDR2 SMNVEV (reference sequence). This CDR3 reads CARSLYRGRWEKLFF. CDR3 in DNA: TGTGCCAGAAGTTTATATCGGGGGCGTTGGGAAAAACTGTTTTTT.

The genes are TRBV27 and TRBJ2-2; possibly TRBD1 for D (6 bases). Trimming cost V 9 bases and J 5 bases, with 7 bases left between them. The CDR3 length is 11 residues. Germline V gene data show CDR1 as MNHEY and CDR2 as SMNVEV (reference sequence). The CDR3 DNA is TGTGCCAGTGGACAGACCGGGGAGCTGTTTTTT. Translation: CASGQTGELFF.

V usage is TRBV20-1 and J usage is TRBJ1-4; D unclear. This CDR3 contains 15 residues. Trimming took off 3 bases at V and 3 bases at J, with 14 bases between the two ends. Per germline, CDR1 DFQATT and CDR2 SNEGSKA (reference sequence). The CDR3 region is CSASSSGFSNEKLFF. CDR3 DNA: TGCAGTGCTAGTTCCTCGGGATTTTCTAATGAAAAACTGTTTTTT.

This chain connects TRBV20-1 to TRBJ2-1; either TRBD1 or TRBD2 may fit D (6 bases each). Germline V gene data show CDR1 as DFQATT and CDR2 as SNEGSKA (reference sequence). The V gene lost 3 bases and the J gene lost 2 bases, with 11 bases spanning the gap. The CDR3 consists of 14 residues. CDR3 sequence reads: CSASRGVTYNEQFF. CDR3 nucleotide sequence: TGCAGTGCTAGTAGGGGGGTTACCTACAATGAGCAGTTCTTC.

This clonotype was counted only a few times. The CDR3 region has the DNA TGTGCCAGCAGCTGGGGACAATCCACTGAAGCTTTCTTT. This sequence encodes CASSWGQSTEAFF. V usage is TRBV11-2 and J usage is TRBJ1-1; TRBD1 might be the D (6 bases). The CDR3 spans 13 residues. The germline CDR1 and CDR2 sequences are SGHAT and FQNNGV. The ends were cut back, 4 bases at V and 4 bases at J, with 10 bases in the middle.

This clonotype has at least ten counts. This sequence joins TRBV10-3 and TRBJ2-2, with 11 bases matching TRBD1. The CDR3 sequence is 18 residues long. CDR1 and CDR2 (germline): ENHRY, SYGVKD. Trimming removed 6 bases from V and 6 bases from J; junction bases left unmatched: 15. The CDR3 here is CAIRGPGRTGGDAGELFF. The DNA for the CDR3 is TGTGCCATCAGGGGTCCGGGTCGGACAGGGGGCGACGCCGGGGAGCTGTTTTTT.

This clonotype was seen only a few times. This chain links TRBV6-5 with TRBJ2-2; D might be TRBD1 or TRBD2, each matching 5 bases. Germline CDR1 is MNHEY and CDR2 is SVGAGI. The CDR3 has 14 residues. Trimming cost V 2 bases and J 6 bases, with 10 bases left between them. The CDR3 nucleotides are TGTGCCAGCAGTTACGAGGGGCGCCCCGGGGAGCTGTTTTTT. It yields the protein CASSYEGRPGELFF.